This TCR beta chain was identified in a study of blood T cell repertoires in COVID-19. Study overall: Acute and convalescent COVID-19 samples came from the United States, Italy and Spain. Sample material is recorded as cDNA or gDNA derived from T cells, B-cell-depleted T cells, or PBMCs.

Between the trimmed V and J ends, which lost 6 bases and 3 bases, there was a span of 11 bases. This CDR3 contains 12 residues. Germline CDR1 reads GTSNPN; CDR2 reads SVGIG (reference sequence). Authors' analysis steps: Amplification with reference gene primers provided the estimates of nucleated cell counts. The repertoire was sequenced with immunoSEQ multiplex PCR; TCRdb's copy has only in-frame clones and lacks some. The DNA was the basis for D and trimming; V, J and clone size are from that table. The data hold roughly 380,000 clones, with about four fifths observed a single time. This clonotype was sampled from a human donor with acute or convalescent COVID-19. The donor label of this sample is uncertain. The chain uses TRBV30 and TRBJ1-1, with D unclear. Source material: peripheral blood. CDR3 DNA: TGTGCCTGCTTAGAGTTCTACACTGAAGCTTTCTTT. As protein: CACLEFYTEAFF.